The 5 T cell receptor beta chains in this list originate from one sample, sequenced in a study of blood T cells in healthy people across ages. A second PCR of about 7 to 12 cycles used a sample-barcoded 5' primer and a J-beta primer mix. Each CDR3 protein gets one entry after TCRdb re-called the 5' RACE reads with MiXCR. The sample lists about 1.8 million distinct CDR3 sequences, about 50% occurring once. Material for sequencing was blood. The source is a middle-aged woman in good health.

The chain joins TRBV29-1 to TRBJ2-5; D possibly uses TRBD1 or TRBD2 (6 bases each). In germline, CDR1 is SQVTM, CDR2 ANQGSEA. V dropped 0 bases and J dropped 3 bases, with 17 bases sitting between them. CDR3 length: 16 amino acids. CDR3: CSVEDGRDIPKETQYF. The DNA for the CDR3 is TGCAGCGTTGAAGACGGGCGGGACATTCCTAAAGAGACCCAGTACTTC.

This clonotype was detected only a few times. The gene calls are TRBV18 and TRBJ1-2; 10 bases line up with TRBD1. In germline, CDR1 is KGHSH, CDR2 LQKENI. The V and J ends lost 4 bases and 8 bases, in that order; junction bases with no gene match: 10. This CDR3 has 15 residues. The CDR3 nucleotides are TGTGCCAGCTCACGAACCGGGACAGGGGAGCGCGGCTACACCTTC. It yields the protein CASSRTGTGERGYTF.

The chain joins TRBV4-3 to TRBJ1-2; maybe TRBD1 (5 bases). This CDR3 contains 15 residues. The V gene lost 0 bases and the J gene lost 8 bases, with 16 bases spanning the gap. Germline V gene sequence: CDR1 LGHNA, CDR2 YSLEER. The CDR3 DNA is TGCGCCAGCAGCCAAGATCTGAAGGGGTATCTGGGCTACACCTTC. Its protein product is CASSQDLKGYLGYTF.

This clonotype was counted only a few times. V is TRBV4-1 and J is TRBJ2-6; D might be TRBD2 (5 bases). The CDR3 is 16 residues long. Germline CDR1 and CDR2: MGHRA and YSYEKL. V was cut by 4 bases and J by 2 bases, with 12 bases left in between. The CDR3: CASSPSGGPGANVLTF. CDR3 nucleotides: TGCGCCAGCAGCCCTTCCGGAGGTCCTGGGGCCAACGTCCTGACTTTC.

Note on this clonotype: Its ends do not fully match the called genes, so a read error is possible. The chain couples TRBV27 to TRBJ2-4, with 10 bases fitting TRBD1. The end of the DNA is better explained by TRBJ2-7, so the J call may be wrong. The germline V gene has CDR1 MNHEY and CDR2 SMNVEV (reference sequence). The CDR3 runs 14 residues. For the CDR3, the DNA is TGTGCCAGCACCTCGGACAGGGGGTCCTCCGAGCAGTACTTC. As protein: CASTSDRGSSEQYF.